These T cell receptor beta chains were read from a single sample in a study of T cells after yellow fever vaccination. TCRdb re-called the 5' RACE reads with MiXCR, one entry per CDR3 protein. The table records about 120,000 distinct CDR3 sequences, 6.5% to 9% of them present only once. The specimen comprised CD4+ T cells sorted from PBMCs, sampled about 49 days after the first yellow fever vaccination. These receptors were collected from a man between 18 and 29 years old who received the YFV17D yellow fever vaccine. Both conserved end residues are part of each CDR3. The D gene is left open where the match is weak. Part of the rows lack a size; the others show once, few, many or a class for expanded clones.

>many|TRBJ2-3|TRBV20-1|.
TGCAGTGCTAGATCAGGACCTCCTGAAGATACGCAGTATTTT
CSARSGPPEDTQYF
>.|TRBJ2-5|TRBV2|TRBD2
TGTACCTGCAGTTTGGGAGTAGCGGGGGGGCCGAGTCGAGAGACCCAGTACTTC
CTCSLGVAGGPSRETQYF
>few|TRBJ1-1|TRBV5-1|TRBD1
TGCGCCAGCACAGGACAGGGGGCAGGGACTGAAGCTTTCTTT
CASTGQGAGTEAFF
>many|TRBJ1-5|TRBV6-5|.
TGTGCCAGCAGTTACTCTGGTCGGTTCAATCAGCCCCAGCATTTT
CASSYSGRFNQPQHF
>many|TRBJ1-6|TRBV12-3/TRBV12-4|.
TGTGCCAGCAGTCTCGGACCAGAATCACCCCTCCACTTT
CASSLGPESPLHF
>few|TRBJ2-2|TRBV7-8|.
TGTGCCAGCAGCCCAGTTAGGGTCGCTACCGGGGAGCTGTTTTTT
CASSPVRVATGELFF
>many|TRBJ1-1|TRBV7-3|.
TGTGCCAGCAGCTTAGTCCCCTCCGCTGAAGCTTTCTTT
CASSLVPSAEAFF
>few|TRBJ1-2|TRBV6-1|TRBD1
TGTGCCAGCAGTGAAGCAGCACTCCCGGGACAGGGCTATCTCGGAACCTTC
CASSEAALPGQGYLGTF
>few|TRBJ1-2|TRBV4-1|TRBD1
TGCGCCAGCAGCTCCAGGGGGCGCGACTATGGCTACACCTTC
CASSSRGRDYGYTF
>many|TRBJ1-6|TRBV5-1|.
TGCGCCAGCAGCTTGGCAATGGGGATCAATTCACCCCTCCACTTT
CASSLAMGINSPLHF
>many|TRBJ1-1|TRBV28|.
TGTGCCAGTTATGGGCGGGGGGGGTACACTGAAGCTTTCTTT
CASYGRGGYTEAFF
>many|TRBJ1-3|TRBV4-3|.
TGCGCCAGCAGCCAAGATGCCTCTCTCGTCCGGAACACCATATATTTT
CASSQDASLVRNTIYF
>.|TRBJ2-3|TRBV5-1|.
TGCGCCAGCAGATCGGTGGGCGGTAGCACAGATACGCAGTATTTT
CASRSVGGSTDTQYF
>few|TRBJ2-5|TRBV20-1|TRBD2
TGCAGTGCTACCGAGCGGGGGGGTTGGGAGACCCAGTACTTC
CSATERGGWETQYF
>many|TRBJ1-1|TRBV7-9|TRBD1
TGTGCCAGCAGCTTAGGTCGGACAGGGAGGGGCGCTGAAGCTTTCTTT
CASSLGRTGRGAEAFF
>many|TRBJ1-3|TRBV5-1|TRBD1
TGCGCCAGCAGCACGACAGGGGCTCTCTCTGGAAACACCATATATTTT
CASSTTGALSGNTIYF
>many|TRBJ2-1|TRBV12-3/TRBV12-4|.
TGTGCCAGCAGTTTACGTAGGACCCTGAGGCCCGACAATGAGCAGTTCTTC
CASSLRRTLRPDNEQFF
>few|TRBJ1-1|TRBV30|.
TGTGCCTGGAGTAGGACGGCGAACACTGAAGCTTTCTTT
CAWSRTANTEAFF
>many|TRBJ2-7|TRBV6-5|.
TGTGCCAGCAGTTACTCGTCCTTCTCCTACGAGCAGTACTTC
CASSYSSFSYEQYF
>many|TRBJ2-7|TRBV20-1|.
TGCAGTCTGTCCGGGGGCCACTACGAGCAGTACTTC
CSLSGGHYEQYF
>many|TRBJ2-2|TRBV5-1|TRBD1
TGCGCCAGTGGACAGGGCAACACCGGGGAGCTGTTTTTT
CASGQGNTGELFF
>many|TRBJ1-2|TRBV3-1|TRBD1
TGTGCCAGCGGACCGGACAGGGTGAACTATGGCTACACCTTC
CASGPDRVNYGYTF
>many|TRBJ2-3|TRBV3-1|.
TGTGCCAGCAGCCAAGATACCAGGGAAACTGTGGGAGATACGCAGTATTTT
CASSQDTRETVGDTQYF
>few|TRBJ1-3|TRBV7-2|.
TGTGCCAGCAGCTATACGTCAGGGGCAGGAAACACCATATATTTT
CASSYTSGAGNTIYF
>many|TRBJ2-1|TRBV29-1|TRBD2
TGCAGCGTGGGGAGGGAAAGTGGCGAGCAGTTCTTC
CSVGRESGEQFF
>many|TRBJ2-3|TRBV5-1|.
TGCGCCAGCCTAAAGGGGGAGCTCACAGATACGCAGTATTTT
CASLKGELTDTQYF
>many|TRBJ2-2|TRBV4-3|.
TGCGCCAGCAGCCTGGCCGAGCGGGCCGGGGAGCTGTTTTTT
CASSLAERAGELFF
>many|TRBJ1-1|TRBV5-5|.
TGTGCCAGCAGCTTTCCAAGGATGAACACTGAAGCTTTCTTT
CASSFPRMNTEAFF
>many|TRBJ1-6|TRBV28|.
TGTGCCAGCAGCTTAAATTCACCCCTCCACTTT
CASSLNSPLHF
>many|TRBJ1-5|TRBV4-1|.
TGCGCCAGCAGCCAAGGAAAAACCAGGCGGGATGGGGTGTATCAGCCCCAGCATTTT
CASSQGKTRRDGVYQPQHF
>many|TRBJ1-3|TRBV20-1|.
TGCAGTGCTAGCCCCCCCAGACCAAGGGCCCCATACTCTGGAAACACCATATATTTT
CSASPPRPRAPYSGNTIYF
>many|TRBJ1-2|TRBV5-1|.
TGCGCCAGCCGTGAAGTATACAGGACGAGGGCTAACTATGGCTACACCTTC
CASREVYRTRANYGYTF
>many|TRBJ2-3|TRBV28|TRBD1
TGTGCCAGCAGCCCGGGGACAGGGAGCACAGATACGCAGTATTTT
CASSPGTGSTDTQYF
>many|TRBJ1-4|TRBV12-3/TRBV12-4|TRBD1
TGTGCCAGCAGTGACAGGGTAAAGGAAAAACTGTTTTTT
CASSDRVKEKLFF
>many|TRBJ2-3|TRBV5-1|TRBD1
TGCGCCAGCAGCTGGGGGGCCGGGACAGGGTCATCCGATACGCAGTATTTT
CASSWGAGTGSSDTQYF
>many|TRBJ1-4|TRBV7-6|TRBD1
TGTGCCAGCAGTCCTCCGGGACAGGGGTACGAAAAACTGTTTTTT
CASSPPGQGYEKLFF
>few|TRBJ1-4|TRBV28|.
TGTGCCAGCAGTTTAACCAGGGCGCTTAATGAAAAACTGTTTTTT
CASSLTRALNEKLFF
>many|TRBJ1-1|TRBV5-1|.
TGCGCCAGCAGCTCCACCGGGACCCCGAACACTGAAGCTTTCTTT
CASSSTGTPNTEAFF
>few|TRBJ2-1|TRBV29-1|TRBD1
TGCAGCGTTGCCGCCGAGGACAGGGGGATGAATGAGCAGTTCTTC
CSVAAEDRGMNEQFF
>many|TRBJ2-2|TRBV29-1|.
TGCAGCACGAGACAGAACACCGGGGAGCTGTTTTTT
CSTRQNTGELFF
>.|TRBJ1-1|TRBV28|TRBD1
TGTGCCAGCTTTCCCTCCATGGGGCAGGGGGCTGAAGCTTTCTTT
CASFPSMGQGAEAFF
>many|TRBJ2-3|TRBV18|.
TGTGCCAGCTCAGTGACGGGGGGCAGCACAGATACGCAGTATTTT
CASSVTGGSTDTQYF
>.|TRBJ1-2|TRBV14|.
TGTGCCAGCAGCCAAACTAATCTTCGTAGCAGGGAGGGGAATGGCTACACCTTC
CASSQTNLRSREGNGYTF
>many|TRBJ1-6|TRBV28|TRBD1
TGTGCCAGCAGTTCGGACAGGGGGAGGTCACCCCTCCACTTT
CASSSDRGRSPLHF
>many|TRBJ1-5|TRBV28|.
TGTGCCAGCAGACAGGGTAGCAATCAGCCCCAGCATTTT
CASRQGSNQPQHF
>.|TRBJ2-3|TRBV6-5|TRBD2
TGTGCCAGCAGTTACGGGGCGGGGGGCCCAGATACGCAGTATTTT
CASSYGAGGPDTQYF
>few|TRBJ2-1|TRBV5-1|.
TGCGCCAGCAGCTGGCAGGGGGGAGAGCAGTTCTTC
CASSWQGGEQFF
>many|TRBJ2-7|TRBV12-3/TRBV12-4|.
TGTGCCAGCAGTTTATCTGCAACCTACGAGCAGTACTTC
CASSLSATYEQYF
>many|TRBJ1-2|TRBV27|.
TGTGCCAGCAGTTCGGGACGGAACTATGGCTACACCTTC
CASSSGRNYGYTF
>few|TRBJ2-3|TRBV9|TRBD2
TGTGCCAGCAGCGGACGAGCGGGGGGGACCGCAGATACGCAGTATTTT
CASSGRAGGTADTQYF
>many|TRBJ1-5|TRBV10-3|.
TGTGCCATCAGTGAGTCGTCCGGGGGGAGAGGCAATCAGCCCCAGCATTTT
CAISESSGGRGNQPQHF
>many|TRBJ2-7|TRBV12-3/TRBV12-4|.
TGTGCCAGCAGTTTGGGGGGATTTACCTACGAGCAGTACTTC
CASSLGGFTYEQYF
>.|TRBJ1-6|TRBV10-3|.
TGTGCCATCAATTCAGGGGCCGCCTCCTATAATTCACCCCTCCACTTT
CAINSGAASYNSPLHF